A single sample gave rise to the 8 T cell receptor beta chains below, sequenced in a study of cytomegalovirus exposure and HLA in healthy donors (TCRdb year 2017). Receptor amplification or capture employed the immunoSEQ multiplex PCR assay. A mixture of 60 forward primers for TCR Vbeta segments and 13 reverse primers for TCR Jbeta segments was used in the multiplex PCR. The table comes from immuneACCESS by way of TCRdb, which keeps in-frame sequences with V and J called. Part of the clones is missing from these tables; in studies checked, under half for an unresolved V gene and the rest for unknown reasons. This sample has about 200,000 clones in its table, and around 73% of those were observed once. The ten largest clones add up to 3.8% of the sample. Material for sequencing was PBMCs. The receptors derive from a male donor in good health and CMV-seronegative.

This clone has a handful of counts. The chain links TRBV23-1 to TRBJ1-5; 8 bases align to TRBD1. TRBV23-1 is reported as an ORF; its role is uncertain. After removal of 4 bases from V and 2 bases from J, the junction contained 7 bases not matched to a gene. The CDR3 has 16 amino acids. The CDR3 coding sequence is TGCGCCAGCAGTCGCCAGGACAGGGAGGGCAATCAGCCCCAGCATTTT. Residues: CASSRQDREGNQPQHF.

In its sample, this clone was seen once. CDR3 protein: CASTSRDPGGYEQYF. DNA for the CDR3: TGTGCCAGCACGAGTAGAGATCCAGGGGGCTACGAGCAGTACTTC. V and J are TRBV6-1 and TRBJ2-7, with 7 bases that match TRBD1. The CDR3 is made up of 15 amino acids. V trimming: 7 bases; J trimming: 3 bases; junction bases outside the gene matches: 12. The germline V gene encodes CDR1 MNHNS and CDR2 SASEGT.

The chain uses TRBV13 and TRBJ1-2, with a weak D call TRBD1 (6 bases). CDR3 size: 14 residues. From germline, CDR1 is PRHDT and CDR2 FYEKMQ (reference sequence). V was shortened by 4 bases and J by 8 bases, with 17 bases between the two germline ends. The CDR3 coding sequence is TGTGCCAGCAGCTCCCTACAGGGAAGCGTAGGCTACACCTTC. The encoded protein is CASSSLQGSVGYTF.

The chain has TRBV7-9 and TRBJ2-7, with 8 bases identical to TRBD2. V shed 2 bases and J 0 bases; nucleotides not matched to a gene: 9. Germline V gives CDR1 SEHNR, CDR2 FQNEAQ (reference sequence). CDR3 length equals 17 residues. The CDR3 spells CASSLRIAGTSSYEQYF. The CDR3 nucleotides are TGTGCCAGCAGCTTACGTATAGCGGGGACCAGCTCCTACGAGCAGTACTTC.

The chain is built from TRBV5-1 and TRBJ2-4, with D possibly being TRBD2 (5 bases). This CDR3 region has 16 residues. V shed 3 bases and J shed 0 bases, with 13 bases lying between them. Germline CDR1 reads SGHRS; CDR2 reads YFSETQ. The CDR3 coding sequence is TGCGCCAGCAGCTCCCCCAGCGGCGTAGCCAAAAACATTCAGTACTTC. Its protein product is CASSSPSGVAKNIQYF.

J is TRBJ2-7 and V is TRBV7-8; D perhaps matches TRBD1 (6 bases). The CDR3 is 16 residues long. In germline, CDR1 is SGHVS, CDR2 FQNEAQ. Trimming removed 1 base at V and 2 bases at J, with 15 bases between. Here the CDR3 DNA reads TGTGCCAGCAGCTTAGATAGGGGGTCAAATACCTACGAGCAGTACTTC. The encoded protein is CASSLDRGSNTYEQYF.

This chain connects TRBV7-9 to TRBJ2-1; D perhaps matches TRBD2 (6 bases). The length of the CDR3 is 13 residues. Germline CDR1 is SEHNR and CDR2 is FQNEAQ (reference sequence). Trimming stripped 4 bases from V and 6 bases from J, with 10 bases between. CDR3 loop: CASSWTIGNEQFF. The CDR3 DNA follows: TGTGCCAGCAGCTGGACTATCGGCAATGAGCAGTTCTTC.

The chain recombines TRBV19 with TRBJ2-3; 9 bases fit TRBD1. The CDR3 has 15 residues. Germline V gene sequence: CDR1 LNHDA, CDR2 SQIVND (reference sequence). V lost 6 bases and J lost 3; bases outside the gene matches: 7. The chain's CDR3 is CASRQPGQGTDTQYF. The CDR3, as DNA: TGTGCCAGTAGACAACCGGGACAGGGTACAGATACGCAGTATTTT. Full variable domain (remainder filled in from reference TRBV19 and TRBJ2-3): DGGITQSPKYLFRKEGQNVTLSCEQNLNHDAMYWYRQDPGQGLRLIYYSQIVNDFQKGDIAEGYSVSREKKESFPLTVTSAQKNPTAFYLCASRQPGQGTDTQYFGPGTRLTVL.